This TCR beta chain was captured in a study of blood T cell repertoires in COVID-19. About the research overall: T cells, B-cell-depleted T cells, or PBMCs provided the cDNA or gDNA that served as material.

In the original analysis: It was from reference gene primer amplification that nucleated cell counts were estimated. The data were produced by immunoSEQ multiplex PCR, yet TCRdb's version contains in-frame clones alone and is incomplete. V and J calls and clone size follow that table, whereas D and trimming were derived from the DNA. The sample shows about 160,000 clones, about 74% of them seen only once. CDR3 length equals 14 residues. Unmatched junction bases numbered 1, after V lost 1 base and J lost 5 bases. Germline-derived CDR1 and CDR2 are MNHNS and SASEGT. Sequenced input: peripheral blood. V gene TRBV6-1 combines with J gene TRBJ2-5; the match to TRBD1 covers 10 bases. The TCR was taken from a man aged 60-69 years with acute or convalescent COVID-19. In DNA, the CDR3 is TGTGCCAGCAGTGAAGGACAGGGGGCCGAGACCCAGTACTTC. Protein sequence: CASSEGQGAETQYF.